Presented here are 21 T cell receptor beta chains from one specimen sequenced in a study of cytomegalovirus exposure and HLA in healthy donors. Here immunoSEQ multiplex PCR was the method, and the copy in TCRdb shows in-frame clones only, minus some. The data contain some 120,000 clones, about 88% of them singletons. What was sequenced was PBMCs. The receptor source for this set is a man younger than 40 in good health and CMV-seronegative.

This sequence joins TRBV7-9 and TRBJ1-1, with a weak D call TRBD1 (6 bases). CDR1 is SEHNR, CDR2 FQNEAQ, per germline (reference sequence). Trimming shortened V by 5 bases and J by 0 bases, and 13 bases separated the two germline ends. The CDR3 spans 15 residues. CDR3 sequence: CASSLQGALNTEAFF. The CDR3 nucleotides read TGTGCCAGCAGCCTACAGGGTGCCCTGAACACTGAAGCTTTCTTT.

The chain combines TRBV27 with TRBJ2-7; 8 nucleotides align to TRBD1. V was pared by 5 bases and J by 7 bases, with 19 bases of the junction left unmatched. This CDR3 has 17 residues. Germline CDR1 MNHEY, CDR2 SMNVEV (reference sequence). Here the CDR3 reads CASSTPLEGGRGREQYF. In DNA form, the CDR3 reads TGTGCCAGCAGTACTCCCCTAGAAGGCGGCAGGGGGCGAGAGCAGTACTTC.

The chain employs TRBV30 and TRBJ1-5; 11 positions match TRBD1. The CDR3 consists of 14 residues. Germline V gene lookup returns CDR1 GTSNPN and CDR2 SVGIG (reference sequence). The trim removed 1 base at V and 7 bases at J, leaving 3 bases unmatched. The CDR3 spells CAWSGTGGGQPQHF. The CDR3 DNA sequence: TGTGCCTGGAGTGGGACAGGGGGCGGGCAGCCCCAGCATTTT.

In its sample, this clone was seen once. This sequence joins TRBV6-5 and TRBJ2-1, with D possibly matching TRBD2 (5 bases). There are 14 residues in the CDR3. V was clipped by 6 bases and J by 4 bases, with 13 bases between them. Germline assignment: CDR1 MNHEY and CDR2 SVGAGI. The CDR3 protein is CASSPRRGYNEQFF. The CDR3 nucleotides are TGTGCCAGCAGCCCCCGACGGGGATACAATGAGCAGTTCTTC.

The rearrangement uses TRBV4-3 and TRBJ2-7; TRBD2 matches 7 bases. Losses at the gene ends were 0 bases for V and 4 bases for J; bases not matched to a gene: 3. CDR1 and CDR2 (germline): LGHNA, YSLEER. This CDR3 has 14 amino acids. CDR3 loop: CASSQDTGGYEQYF. In nucleotides, the CDR3 is TGCGCCAGCAGCCAAGATACGGGAGGTTACGAGCAGTACTTC.

The chain employs TRBV27 and TRBJ1-1, with D unclear. Trimming pared 3 bases from V and 8 bases from J, leaving 10 bases between. This CDR3 is built from 12 residues. The germline CDR1 and CDR2 sequences are MNHEY and SMNVEV (reference sequence). CDR3 amino acids: CASSFPGMEAFF. The CDR3 DNA sequence: TGTGCCAGCAGTTTTCCGGGAATGGAAGCTTTCTTT.

This sequence joins TRBV7-3 and TRBJ2-3, with TRBD2 identical over 12 bases. The V gene end was trimmed by 10 bases and the J gene end by 4 bases; junction bases not matched to a gene: 6. The CDR3 covers 14 residues. Germline V gives CDR1 SGHTA, CDR2 FQGTGA. CDR3 sequence: CATSSGRGADTQYF. The CDR3 region has the DNA TGTGCCACCTCTAGCGGGAGGGGGGCAGATACGCAGTATTTT.

V usage is TRBV7-2 and J usage is TRBJ1-1; D not resolved. The CDR3 is 15 residues long. CDR1 is SGHTA and CDR2 is FQGNSA in the germline V gene. Between the trimmed V and J ends, which lost 2 bases and 1 base, there was a span of 11 bases. CDR3 loop: CASSLLGSSNTEAFF. CDR3 bases: TGTGCCAGCAGCTTATTGGGCAGTTCGAACACTGAAGCTTTCTTT.

The genes are TRBV27 and TRBJ2-3; 16 nucleotides agree with TRBD2. The CDR3 runs to 20 residues. Germline V lookup: CDR1 MNHEY, CDR2 SMNVEV (reference sequence). J was trimmed by 6 bases and V by 5 bases; bases with no gene match: 17. The CDR3 region is CASSAQPGLAGGPDVDTQYF. In DNA form, the CDR3 reads TGTGCCAGCAGTGCCCAACCGGGACTAGCGGGAGGGCCGGATGTTGATACGCAGTATTTT.

The rearrangement uses TRBV7-9 and TRBJ1-1; the match to TRBD1 covers 7 bases. The CDR3 totals 17 residues. J lost 4 bases, V lost 5 bases, and 16 bases had no gene match. Germline-derived CDR1 and CDR2 are SEHNR and FQNEAQ (reference sequence). DNA for the CDR3: TGTGCCAGCAGCCCCTTCGGGATTAGGGGGCTTGGCACTGAAGCTTTCTTT. Residues: CASSPFGIRGLGTEAFF.

The chain joins TRBV19 to TRBJ1-2, with 7 nucleotides matching TRBD1. CDR1 and CDR2 (germline): LNHDA, SQIVND (reference sequence). The CDR3 sequence is 13 residues long. V shed 6 bases and J 4 bases; nucleotides not matched to a gene: 5. The CDR3 DNA reads as TGTGCCAGTAGAACAGGGGTGGGCTATGGCTACACCTTC. It translates to CASRTGVGYGYTF.

This clone was seen a handful of times. The chain combines TRBV7-7 with TRBJ2-2; D is possibly TRBD2 (6 bases). CDR3 size: 13 residues. Germline V gene sequence: CDR1 SSHAT, CDR2 FNYEAQ (reference sequence). Trimming removed 5 bases at V and 7 bases at J, with 11 bases between. Written as DNA, the CDR3 is TGTGCCAGCAGCGGGAGGCCTGGCGGGGAGCTGTTTTTT. Translating gives CASSGRPGGELFF.

The V gene is TRBV7-9, the J gene TRBJ2-7; D not resolved. V dropped 2 bases and J dropped 6 bases, with 5 bases sitting between them. This CDR3 has 11 amino acids. The germline gives CDR1 SEHNR, CDR2 FQNEAQ (reference sequence). The CDR3, as DNA: TGTGCCAGCAGCTTACTGGCCGAGCAGTACTTC. It is translated as CASSLLAEQYF. The full variable domain, rest sourced from reference TRBV7-9 and TRBJ2-7, is DTGVSQNPRHKITKRGQNVTFRCDPISEHNRLYWYRQTLGQGPEFLTYFQNEAQLEKSRLLSDRFSAERPKGSFSTLEIQRTEQGDSAMYLCASSLLAEQYFGPGTRLTVT.

V and J are TRBV27 and TRBJ1-1; 7 positions match TRBD1. Germline CDR1 and CDR2: MNHEY and SMNVEV (reference sequence). CDR3 size: 14 residues. Trimming cost V 5 bases and J 2 bases; bases outside gene matches: 5. CDR3 protein: CASSMTGSNTEAFF. The CDR3 coding sequence is TGTGCCAGCAGTATGACAGGGAGTAACACTGAAGCTTTCTTT.

This chain uses TRBV2 with TRBJ1-6; 7 nucleotides line up with TRBD1. The CDR3 sequence is 16 residues long. Germline CDR1 reads SNHLY; CDR2 reads FYNNEI. V lost 6 bases, J lost 5 bases, and 10 bases stayed unmatched. This CDR3 reads CASRLQGFGDNSPLHF. In nucleotides, the CDR3 is TGTGCCAGCAGATTACAGGGGTTCGGCGATAATTCACCCCTCCACTTT.

This clone has only one observation. The chain couples TRBV29-1 to TRBJ2-2, with a weak D call TRBD1 (6 bases). V lost 4 bases to trimming and J lost 5 bases, with 14 bases between them. The CDR3 is 14 residues long. Germline V gene data show CDR1 as SQVTM and CDR2 as ANQGSEA. CDR3 in DNA: TGCAGCGTTGCACACAGGGTGGAAACCGGGGAGCTGTTTTTT. It yields the protein CSVAHRVETGELFF.

V gene TRBV6-4 combines with J gene TRBJ2-3, with 11 bases fitting TRBD2. CDR1 MRHNA and CDR2 SNTAGT come from the germline V gene. Germline trimming cut 4 bases from V and 4 bases from J; bases unmatched to any gene: 1. CDR3 length: 14 amino acids. The CDR3 is CASSGLAGSDTQYF. The CDR3 nucleotides read TGTGCCAGCAGTGGACTAGCGGGATCAGATACGCAGTATTTT.

This clone was detected only once. The rearrangement uses TRBV7-9 and TRBJ1-5, with a weak D call TRBD1 (6 bases). V gave up 2 bases and J gave up 3 bases, with 8 bases separating them. CDR3 size: 14 residues. The V gene's germline CDR1 is SEHNR and CDR2 FQNEAQ (reference sequence). CDR3 bases: TGTGCCAGCAGCTTAAACAGGGACAATCAGCCCCAGCATTTT. Translated, it gives CASSLNRDNQPQHF.

The rearrangement uses TRBV7-8 and TRBJ1-3, with unresolved D. V dropped 5 bases and J dropped 4 bases, with 9 bases sitting between them. The germline V gene encodes CDR1 SGHVS and CDR2 FQNEAQ. There are 13 residues in the CDR3. The CDR3 here is CASSANGGNTIYF. DNA for the CDR3: TGTGCCAGCAGCGCGAACGGGGGAAACACCATATATTTT.

This sequence joins TRBV9 and TRBJ1-6; tentatively, D is TRBD1 (5 bases). CDR1 and CDR2 (germline): SGDLS, YYNGEE. CDR3 length equals 16 residues. V lost 2 bases and J 5 bases, leaving 14 bases between the germline ends. This chain's CDR3 is CASSVTAGGDNSPLHF. The CDR3 DNA is TGTGCCAGCAGCGTTACGGCCGGGGGGGATAATTCACCCCTCCACTTT.

The chain joins TRBV7-2 to TRBJ2-3, with 10 bases lining up with TRBD2. The CDR3 sequence is 15 residues long. With V trimmed by 1 base and J by 8 bases, 6 bases remained unmatched. In germline, CDR1 is SGHTA, CDR2 FQGNSA. CDR3 in amino acids: CASSLGAGGPGTQYF. In nucleotides, the CDR3 is TGTGCCAGCAGCTTAGGAGCGGGAGGGCCGGGTACGCAGTATTTT.